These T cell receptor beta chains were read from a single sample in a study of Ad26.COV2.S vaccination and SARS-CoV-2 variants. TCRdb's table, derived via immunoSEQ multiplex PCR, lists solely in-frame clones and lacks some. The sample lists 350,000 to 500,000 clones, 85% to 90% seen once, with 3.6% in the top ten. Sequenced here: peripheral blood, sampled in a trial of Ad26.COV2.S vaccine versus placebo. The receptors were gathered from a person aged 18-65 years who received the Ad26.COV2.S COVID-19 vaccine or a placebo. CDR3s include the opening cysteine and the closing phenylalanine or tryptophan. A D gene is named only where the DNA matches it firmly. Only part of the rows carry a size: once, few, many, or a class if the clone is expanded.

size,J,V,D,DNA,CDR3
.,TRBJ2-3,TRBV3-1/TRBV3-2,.,TGTGCCAGCAGCCAAGATCTGGCCGGGGGTACGCAGTATTTT,CASSQDLAGGTQYF
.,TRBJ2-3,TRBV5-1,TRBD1,TGCGCCAGCAGCCCAGGGACAGGGGGATTAGATACGCAGTATTTT,CASSPGTGGLDTQYF
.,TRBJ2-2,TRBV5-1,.,TGCGCCAGCAGCTTGTCCCCGAACACCGGGGAGCTGTTTTTT,CASSLSPNTGELFF
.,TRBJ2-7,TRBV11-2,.,TGTGCCAGCAGCCCATTCCTAGCCGACGCCTACGAGCAGTACTTC,CASSPFLADAYEQYF
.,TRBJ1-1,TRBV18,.,TGTGCCAGCTCACCTCCGGCTCAGAGCAGGGGAAACACTGAAGCTTTCTTT,CASSPPAQSRGNTEAFF
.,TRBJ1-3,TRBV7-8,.,TGTGCCAGCAGCTTAGGGGAACACACCATATATTTT,CASSLGEHTIYF
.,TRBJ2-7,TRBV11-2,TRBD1,TGTGCCAGCAGCTTCACAGGGGACGTGGACGAGCAGTACTTC,CASSFTGDVDEQYF
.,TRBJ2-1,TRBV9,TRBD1,TGTGCCAGCAGCCTCCGACAGGGGGATGAGCAGTTCTTC,CASSLRQGDEQFF
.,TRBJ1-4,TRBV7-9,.,TGTGCCAGCAGCGCGCAGGGGCGTGAAAAACTGTTTTTT,CASSAQGREKLFF
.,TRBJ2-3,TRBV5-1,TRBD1,TGCGCCAGCAGCTTGGACGGGACAGGGGGCGCAGATACGCAGTATTTT,CASSLDGTGGADTQYF
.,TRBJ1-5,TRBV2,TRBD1,TGTGCCAGCAGTTACAGGGGTTTGGGCAATCAGCCCCAGCATTTT,CASSYRGLGNQPQHF
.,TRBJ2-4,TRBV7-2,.,TGTGCCGAGACAAGTACCGTCAGGGTGCTAGCCAAAAACATTCAGTACTTC,CAETSTVRVLAKNIQYF
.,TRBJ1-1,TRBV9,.,TGTGCCAGCAGCGCCGAGCCAGGGCACACTGAAGCTTTCTTT,CASSAEPGHTEAFF
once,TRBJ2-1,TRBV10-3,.,TGTGCCATCCGGGACCACGCGAGCAATGAGCAGTTCTTC,CAIRDHASNEQFF
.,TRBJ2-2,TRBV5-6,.,TGTGCCAGCTCTTCAGTGACCGGGGAGCTGTTTTTT,CASSSVTGELFF
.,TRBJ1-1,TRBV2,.,TGTGCCAGCAGTGGGGGCAGGAACACTGAAGCTTTCTTT,CASSGGRNTEAFF
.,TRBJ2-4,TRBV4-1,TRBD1,TGCGCCAGCAGCCAACACCGGGACAGGGTTTCCAAAAACATTCAGTACTTC,CASSQHRDRVSKNIQYF
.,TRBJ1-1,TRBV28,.,TGTGCCAGCAGTTTGTCTACTGAAGCTTTCTTT,CASSLSTEAFF
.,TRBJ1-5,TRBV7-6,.,TGTGCCAGCAGCTTAACCCCTCGACAGTCGAGCAATCAGCCCCAGCATTTT,CASSLTPRQSSNQPQHF
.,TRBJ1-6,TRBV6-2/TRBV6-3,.,TGTGCCAGCAGTTACTCTGGGGGAGTACAGTCACCCCTCCACTTT,CASSYSGGVQSPLHF
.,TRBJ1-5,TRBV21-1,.,TGTGCCAGCAGCAAAGACGCCGGGACCGTCCAGCCCCAGCATTTT,CASSKDAGTVQPQHF
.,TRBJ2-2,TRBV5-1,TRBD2,TGCGCCAGCAGCTTGGCTCTAGCGGGCCGGGAGCTGTTTTTT,CASSLALAGRELFF
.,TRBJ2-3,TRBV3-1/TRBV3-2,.,TGTGCCAGCAGCCAAACCGGGACCGTCACAGATACGCAGTATTTT,CASSQTGTVTDTQYF
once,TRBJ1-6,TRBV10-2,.,TGCGCCAGCAGTCAGCATTCACCCCTCCACTTT,CASSQHSPLHF
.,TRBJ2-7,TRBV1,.,TGCACCAGCAGCCAAGTTCTCCCGTCGGCTAGCGGCTCCTACGAGCAGTACTTC,CTSSQVLPSASGSYEQYF
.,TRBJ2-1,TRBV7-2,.,TGTGCCAGCAGCTTTAGACAGGCCCAGCAGTTCTTC,CASSFRQAQQFF
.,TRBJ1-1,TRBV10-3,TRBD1,TGTGCCATCAGGGAGACAGGGCTGAACACTGAAGCTTTCTTT,CAIRETGLNTEAFF
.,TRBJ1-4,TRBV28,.,TGTGCCAGCAGCCTATTGAGGGGGGCCTCTAATGAAAAACTGTTTTTT,CASSLLRGASNEKLFF
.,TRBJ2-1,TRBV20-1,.,TGCAGTGCTAGTCGTCCTGGTGGCTACAATGAGCAGTTCTTC,CSASRPGGYNEQFF
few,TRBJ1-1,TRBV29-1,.,TGCAGCGTAGGGACCGAGACGAGGGAAGCTTTCTTT,CSVGTETREAFF
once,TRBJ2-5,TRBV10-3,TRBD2,TGTGCCATCAGCCTCCGACTAGCGGGGGAAGAGACCCAGTACTTC,CAISLRLAGEETQYF
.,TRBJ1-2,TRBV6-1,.,TGTGCCAGCAGTGAAGCATGGGGTACTTATGGCTACACCTTC,CASSEAWGTYGYTF
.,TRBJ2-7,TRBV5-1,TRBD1,TGCGCCAGCACCGCCGGGACAGGACCCTACGAGCAGTACTTC,CASTAGTGPYEQYF
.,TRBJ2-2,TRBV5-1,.,TGCGCCAGCAGCTTGGCCCCGCGGGAGAACACCGGGGAGCTGTTTTTT,CASSLAPRENTGELFF
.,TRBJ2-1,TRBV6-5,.,TGTGCCAGCAGGATGTCAGGGCGGGGCTACAATGAGCAGTTCTTC,CASRMSGRGYNEQFF